What follows are 21 T cell receptor beta chains derived from one specimen sequenced in a study of neoadjuvant anti-PD-1 for oral cavity cancer (dated by TCRdb to about 2021). Library method: the immunoSEQ multiplex PCR assay. TCRdb provides this immuneACCESS table in a form limited to in-frame rearrangements. Some clones are lacking; in checked studies, under half of them reflect an unresolved V gene, and why the rest are absent is not known. The sample has just under 70,000 clones on record, about 88% of them singletons. 3% to 3.5% of the sample comes from the top ten. Interpreted using the paper, the time point label stands for: after neoadjuvant nivolumab, at surgical resection. The source material was PBMCs, sampled after nivolumab (anti-PD-1) treatment. The source of these receptors is a person aged 35-79 years with oral cavity squamous cell carcinoma.

This chain connects TRBV20-1 to TRBJ2-7; D is ambiguous. V lost 6 bases to trimming and J lost 3 bases, with 9 bases between them. The CDR3 is 11 amino acids. The germline V gene has CDR1 DFQATT and CDR2 SNEGSKA (reference sequence). The CDR3 sequence is CSAKDLYEQYF. CDR3 DNA sequence: TGCAGTGCCAAGGACCTCTACGAGCAGTACTTC.

V gene TRBV6-5 combines with J gene TRBJ2-7; no definite D call. The CDR3 is 14 residues long. Germline loops: CDR1 MNHEY, CDR2 SVGAGI. Deletions cut 6 bases from V and 1 base from J, with 13 bases between. Here the CDR3 DNA reads TGTGCCAGCAGGGTGGGGATAGGATCCTACGAGCAGTACTTC. Encoded protein: CASRVGIGSYEQYF.

The chain links TRBV9 to TRBJ2-1; D is unresolved. Deletions cut 3 bases from V and 9 bases from J, with 13 bases between. The CDR3 sequence is 13 residues long. From germline, CDR1 is SGDLS and CDR2 YYNGEE. DNA for the CDR3: TGTGCCAGCAGCGGAGTGTTAGGCAGTGAGCAGTTCTTC. This translates into CASSGVLGSEQFF.

The chain couples TRBV5-1 to TRBJ2-1; 9 nucleotides align to TRBD2. Trimming cost V 0 bases and J 7 bases; bases outside gene matches: 14. This CDR3 is 18 amino acids long. Per the germline V gene, CDR1 is SGHRS and CDR2 is YFSETQ. This CDR3 reads CASSLVPAGGLGLNEQFF. The CDR3 coding sequence is TGCGCCAGCAGCTTGGTGCCAGCGGGAGGATTGGGGTTGAATGAGCAGTTCTTC. Full variable domain (rest looked up from reference TRBV5-1 and TRBJ2-1): KAGVTQTPRYLIKTRGQQVTLSCSPISGHRSVSWYQQTPGQGLQFLFEYFSETQRNKGNFPGRFSGRQFSNSRSEMNVSTLELGDSALYLCASSLVPAGGLGLNEQFFGPGTRLTVL.

The CDR3 region has the DNA TGTGCCATCAGTGACCTTGACACAGATACGCAGTATTTT. This translates into CAISDLDTDTQYF. The chain is built from TRBV10-3 and TRBJ2-3; no firm D call. V was trimmed by 3 bases and J by 2 bases, leaving 6 bases between them. Germline CDR1 ENHRY, CDR2 SYGVKD. The CDR3 loop spans 13 amino acids.

The chain links TRBV28 to TRBJ2-1, with D uncertain. From germline, CDR1 is MDHEN and CDR2 SYDVKM. The V end was cut by 5 bases, the J end by 6 bases, with 11 bases between. CDR3 length: 13 residues. The CDR3 region has the DNA TGTGCCAGCAGTACCCACCAGACCAATGAGCAGTTCTTC. Encoded protein: CASSTHQTNEQFF. Based on the CDR3 plus reference TRBV28 and TRBJ2-1, the full variable domain is DVKVTQSSRYLVKRTGEKVFLECVQDMDHENMFWYRQDPGLGLRLIYFSYDVKMKEKGDIPEGYSVSREKKERFSLILESASTNQTSMYLCASSTHQTNEQFFGPGTRLTVL.

The chain couples TRBV4-2 to TRBJ2-2; D not resolved. CDR3 length equals 15 residues. CDR1 and CDR2 from the germline V gene are LGHNA and YNFKEQ. Trimming left V 4 bases short and J 0 bases short, with 9 bases between. CDR3 sequence (DNA): TGTGCCAGCAGCCTCACCTCTTCGAACACCGGGGAGCTGTTTTTT. Protein sequence: CASSLTSSNTGELFF.

This sequence joins TRBV2 and TRBJ2-1, with 7 positions matching TRBD2. V was clipped by 0 bases and J by 1 base; unmatched bases: 3. Germline CDR1 and CDR2: SNHLY and FYNNEI. The CDR3 covers 16 residues. CDR3 in amino acids: CASSEARGGSYNEQFF. CDR3 in DNA: TGTGCCAGCAGTGAAGCCCGCGGGGGATCCTACAATGAGCAGTTCTTC.

V usage is TRBV5-6 and J usage is TRBJ2-5, with 9 bases fitting TRBD2. Germline V gene sequence: CDR1 SGHDT, CDR2 YYEEEE. V lost 5 bases and J lost 4; bases outside the gene matches: 18. The CDR3 extends over 18 amino acids. The CDR3 sequence is CASRPRQSGRPQLETQYF. Written as DNA, the CDR3 is TGTGCCAGCAGACCCAGGCAGAGCGGGAGGCCGCAACTAGAGACCCAGTACTTC.

This sequence joins TRBV5-5 and TRBJ2-5; 12 bases line up with TRBD2. Germline trimming cut 4 bases from V and 5 bases from J; bases unmatched to any gene: 6. This CDR3 spans 15 amino acids. Looked up from germline, CDR1 is SGHKS and CDR2 is YYEKEE (reference sequence). The CDR3: CASSDDGTSGETQYF. The CDR3 DNA reads as TGTGCCAGCAGCGATGACGGGACTAGCGGGGAGACCCAGTACTTC.

This clone was seen a single time. The junction differs from germline at one of its ends, possibly a read error. CDR3 coding DNA: TGTGCCAGCAGCCTAGGGAGTGCAGATACGCAGTATTTT. This codes for CASSLGSADTQYF. The chain is built from TRBV13 and TRBJ2-3, with TRBD2 as a possible D gene (5 bases). Germline V gene data show CDR1 as PRHDT and CDR2 as FYEKMQ (reference sequence). The CDR3 has 13 amino acids.

The rearrangement links TRBV4-1 to TRBJ2-1; tentatively, D is TRBD2 (8 bases). CDR3 size: 18 residues. Germline V gives CDR1 MGHRA, CDR2 YSYEKL. Trimming shortened V by 4 bases and J by 0 bases, and 19 bases separated the two germline ends. DNA of the CDR3: TGCGCCAGCAGCCCAGGGGGGAGTAGCGGGGACTCCTACAATGAGCAGTTCTTC. Translated, it gives CASSPGGSSGDSYNEQFF.

In its sample, this clone was seen a few times. V and J are TRBV10-3 and TRBJ2-2; possibly TRBD2 for D (5 bases). This CDR3 region has 14 residues. The V gene's germline CDR1 is ENHRY and CDR2 SYGVKD. Trimming cost V 6 bases and J 6 bases, with 14 bases left between them. The CDR3 DNA follows: TGTGCCATCAGGGCCCGGGATTTTGCCGGGGAGCTGTTTTTT. This encodes CAIRARDFAGELFF.

The rearrangement joins TRBV29-1 to TRBJ2-1; 8 bases are shared with TRBD1. After removal of 6 bases from V and 5 bases from J, the junction contained 9 bases not matched to a gene. The CDR3 runs to 14 residues. Per the germline V gene, CDR1 is SQVTM and CDR2 is ANQGSEA. CDR3 sequence (DNA): TGCAGCGTCCAATCAGGGGGCGCCCACAATGAGCAGTTCTTC. Amino acids: CSVQSGGAHNEQFF.

This clone was seen only a few times. The chain combines TRBV27 with TRBJ2-5; 8 bases fit TRBD2. V dropped 5 bases and J dropped 5; count of bases not matched to a gene: 10. The CDR3 contains 15 residues. Germline loops: CDR1 MNHEY, CDR2 SMNVEV (reference sequence). The CDR3 DNA sequence: TGTGCCAGCAGTACACTAGCGGAAGGAGGGGAGACCCAGTACTTC. Residues: CASSTLAEGGETQYF.

The genes are TRBV19 and TRBJ2-2, with D possibly being TRBD1 (6 bases). The CDR3 contains 14 residues. V gave up 4 bases and J gave up 5 bases, with 11 bases separating them. From germline, CDR1 is LNHDA and CDR2 SQIVND (reference sequence). CDR3 DNA sequence: TGTGCCAGTAGTACACAGGGTAGGACCGGGGAGCTGTTTTTT. It translates to CASSTQGRTGELFF.

The CDR3 bases are TGTGCCAGCAGCTTGCAGGGGGCGAGCACTGAAGCTTTCTTT. Protein: CASSLQGASTEAFF. The chain carries TRBV7-8 and TRBJ1-1; 8 bases fit TRBD1. CDR3 size: 14 residues. Germline assignment: CDR1 SGHVS and CDR2 FQNEAQ. The V and J ends lost 3 bases and 4 bases, in that order; junction bases with no gene match: 4. Combining the CDR3 with reference TRBV7-8 and TRBJ1-1 gives the whole variable domain GAGVSQSPRYKVAKRGQDVALRCDPISGHVSLFWYQQALGQGPEFLTYFQNEAQLDKSGLPSDRFFAERPEGSVSTLKIQRTQQEDSAVYLCASSLQGASTEAFFGQGTRLTVV.

V is TRBV6-5 and J is TRBJ1-6, with D perhaps matching TRBD1 (6 bases). There are 15 residues in the CDR3. Germline CDR1 and CDR2: MNHEY and SVGAGI. The V end lost 7 bases, the J end lost 8 bases, and 18 bases lay between the germline ends. The CDR3 DNA is TGTGCCAGCACCAATACTATGGGGGCGTATTCACCCCTCCACTTT. Amino acids: CASTNTMGAYSPLHF.

This rearrangement joins TRBV6-6 to TRBJ1-1; D is unresolved. V lost 6 bases, J lost 12 bases, and 23 bases lay in between. Germline V gene sequence: CDR1 MNHNY, CDR2 SVGAGI (reference sequence). The CDR3 is 14 residues long. Written as DNA, the CDR3 is TGTGCCAGCAGCCAAACCACCGGGAACCCGTCCTCTTTCTTT. Translating it yields CASSQTTGNPSSFF.

The CDR3 nucleotides are TGTGCCATCAGTGATAGCGGTAGCTCCTACAATGAGCAGTTCTTC. This codes for CAISDSGSSYNEQFF. The J gene is TRBJ2-1, the V gene TRBV10-3; D perhaps matches TRBD2 (6 bases). CDR1 ENHRY and CDR2 SYGVKD come from the germline V gene. This CDR3 contains 15 residues. Trimming removed 3 bases from V and 0 bases from J, with 9 bases in between.

The gene calls are TRBV7-9 and TRBJ2-5; 7 bases align to TRBD2. Germline CDR1 reads SEHNR; CDR2 reads FQNEAQ (reference sequence). The CDR3 has 15 amino acids. The ends lost 1 base at V and 5 bases at J; junction bases unmatched: 7. The CDR3 loop is CASSLGGGREETQYF. CDR3 coding DNA: TGTGCCAGCAGCTTAGGTGGAGGGAGGGAGGAGACCCAGTACTTC.